The clone carrying this T cell receptor beta chain came up many times. Its antigen is unknown. The data stem from a study of T cell repertoires in cytomegalovirus infection. TCRdb re-called the reads with MiXCR, one entry per CDR3 protein. This table holds approximately 990,000 distinct CDR3 sequences, around 32% found once. Study results and caveats: Totalled public TCR beta family frequency picked out people who carried CMV plus the relevant HLA.

The material sequenced was cultured CD8+ T cells from PBMCs, taken from culture after CMV antigen stimulation. The clonotype comes from a human donor in good health (CMV status not recorded). Some clones in this sample may be carry-over from other donors' samples.

The CDR3 nucleotides read TGTGCCAGCAGCTCGAACCCATACGAGCAGTACTTC. Its protein is CASSSNPYEQYF. The rearrangement links TRBV7-6 to TRBJ2-7; D not certain. Germline CDR1 SGHVS, CDR2 FNYEAQ. Trimming removed 4 bases from V and 4 bases from J, with 8 bases in between. The CDR3 consists of 12 residues.